This T cell receptor (beta chain) derives from a study of blood T cell repertoires in COVID-19. Looking at the study overall: PBMCs, B-cell-depleted T cells, or T cells provided the cDNA or gDNA that made up the material.

Germline CDR1 SNHLY, CDR2 FYNNEI. V was pared by 8 bases and J by 6 bases, with 22 bases between. The CDR3 is 15 residues long. In the original processing: Amplifying reference gene primers gave estimates of nucleated cell counts. Profiling relied on immunoSEQ multiplex PCR, and the TCRdb table lists in-frame clones only, not all of them. For V, J and clone size, that table is used; D and trimming come from the DNA. Found here are a few hundred thousand clones, approximately 90% of them singletons; the top ten hold approximately 4%. The chain is built from TRBV2 and TRBJ1-2; a weak D match, TRBD1 (5 bases). The source is a man aged 18-30 years with active or convalescent COVID-19. The material sequenced was peripheral blood. As DNA, the CDR3 is TGTGCCAGCTGCGGGGTGGGAAGCGGGACGGATGGCTACACCTTC. Protein product: CASCGVGSGTDGYTF.